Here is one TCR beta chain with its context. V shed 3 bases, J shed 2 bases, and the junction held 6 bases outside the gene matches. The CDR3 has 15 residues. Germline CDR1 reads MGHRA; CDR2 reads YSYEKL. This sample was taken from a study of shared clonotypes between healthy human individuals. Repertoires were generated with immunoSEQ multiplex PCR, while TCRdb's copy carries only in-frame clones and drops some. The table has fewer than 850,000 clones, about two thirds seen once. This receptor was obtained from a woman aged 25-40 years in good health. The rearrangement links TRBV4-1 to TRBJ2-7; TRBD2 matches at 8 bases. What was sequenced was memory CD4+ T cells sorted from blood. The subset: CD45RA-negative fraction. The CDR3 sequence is CASSQATTSAYEQYF. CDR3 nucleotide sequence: TGCGCCAGCAGCCAGGCGACGACTAGCGCCTACGAGCAGTACTTC.